Presented here are 4 T cell receptor beta chains from one specimen sequenced in a study of post-analysis software for immune sequencing data. General observations from the study: Patients used several TRBV segments, including TRBV5-6, TRBV5-1 and TRBV20-1, more often than controls.

These receptors lack a known antigen. TCR beta cDNA libraries had unique molecular identifiers. TCRdb re-called the PCR reads with MiXCR, one entry per CDR3 protein. Here the sample spans roughly 700,000 distinct CDR3 sequences, 25% to 30% being singletons. The sequenced sample was blood. These TCRs come from a girl aged 10 to 17 with multiple sclerosis.

Notes on this clonotype: This may arise from a read error, as a much more abundant clone is one base away. The rearrangement uses TRBV9 and TRBJ1-6, with 9 bases that match TRBD1. The CDR3 covers 14 residues. J lost 9 bases, V lost 4 bases, and 5 bases had no gene match. Germline CDR1 is SGDLS and CDR2 is YYNGEE. In DNA form, the CDR3 reads TGTGCCAGCAGCCCCGGGACAGGGACTTCACCCCTCCACTTT. Translation: CASSPGTGTSPLHF.

The chain links TRBV12-3 or TRBV12-4 to TRBJ2-1, with 13 bases matching TRBD2. With V trimmed by 7 bases and J by 5 bases, 8 bases remained unmatched. The CDR3 runs 16 residues. CDR3 bases: TGTGCCAGCAATCTCAGGACTAGCGGGGGCAACAATGAGCAGTTCTTC. Translating it yields CASNLRTSGGNNEQFF.

This clonotype came up a few times. The rearrangement joins TRBV7-2 to TRBJ2-7; 10 bases match TRBD2. The junction had 4 bases not matched to a gene; V was cut back by 2 bases and J by 3 bases. This CDR3 has 15 residues. The germline gives CDR1 SGHTA, CDR2 FQGNSA. Here the CDR3 DNA reads TGTGCCAGCAGCTTACTAGCGGGAGAAATCTACGAGCAGTACTTC. It encodes CASSLLAGEIYEQYF.

This clonotype was seen more than once but under ten times. The V gene is TRBV5-5, the J gene TRBJ2-7; maybe TRBD2 (5 bases). CDR1 and CDR2 (germline): SGHKS, YYEKEE (reference sequence). V lost 4 bases to trimming and J lost 4 bases, with 21 bases between them. This CDR3 has 16 residues. The CDR3 region has the DNA TGTGCCAGCAGCCCCCGCCCGGGGAGAAGGTTATACGAGCAGTACTTC. It is translated as CASSPRPGRRLYEQYF.